Following are 24 T cell receptor beta chains from one sample sequenced in a study of graft-versus-host responses after intestinal transplantation. The table came from immunoSEQ multiplex PCR; TCRdb's copy has only in-frame clones and leaves some out. Here the sample spans roughly 110,000 clones, approximately 93% being singletons. Which antigens these TCRs recognize remains unknown. This material consisted of unstimulated CD8+ T cells sorted from spleen or lymph node cells, taken before transplant. The receptors were sampled from a human donor who was the organ donor for an intestinal transplant.

CDR3 nucleotides: TGTGCCAGCAGTGAAGTTGAAGGGAACTATGGCTACACCTTC. It translates to CASSEVEGNYGYTF. V usage is TRBV2 and J usage is TRBJ1-2; D gene uncertain. Looked up from germline, CDR1 is SNHLY and CDR2 is FYNNEI. V lost 1 base to trimming and J lost 2 bases, with 8 bases between them. CDR3 length: 14 residues.

The V gene is TRBV5-6, the J gene TRBJ1-2; the D gene is possibly TRBD1 (5 bases). The CDR3 loop spans 18 amino acids. V dropped 0 bases and J dropped 4 bases, with 22 bases sitting between them. Germline V gene lookup returns CDR1 SGHDT and CDR2 YYEEEE. The CDR3: CASSLARDLGRLLYGYTF. DNA of the CDR3: TGTGCCAGCAGCTTGGCCAGGGATTTGGGGCGACTCCTCTATGGCTACACCTTC.

The chain has TRBV9 and TRBJ1-1; 7 nucleotides align to TRBD1. CDR1 is SGDLS and CDR2 is YYNGEE in the germline V gene. The CDR3 extends over 13 amino acids. J gave up 1 base and V 3 bases, and 0 bases lay outside the gene matches. CDR3 protein: CASSGQGNTEAFF. The CDR3 DNA is TGTGCCAGCAGCGGACAGGGGAACACTGAAGCTTTCTTT.

CDR3 amino acids: CASSLSAGGGVYEQYF. CDR3 nucleotide sequence: TGTGCCAGCAGTTTATCCGCTGGGGGGGGAGTCTACGAGCAGTACTTC. The chain has TRBV27 and TRBJ2-7, with 7 bases aligning to TRBD2. CDR1 MNHEY and CDR2 SMNVEV come from the germline V gene (reference sequence). The CDR3 loop spans 16 amino acids. The V segment lost 0 bases and the J segment 3 bases; nucleotides outside the gene matches: 8.

The genes are TRBV13 and TRBJ2-7; 9 nucleotides align to TRBD1. J lost 1 base, V lost 4 bases, and 2 bases had no gene match. Germline CDR1 PRHDT, CDR2 FYEKMQ (reference sequence). The CDR3 sequence is 14 residues long. DNA for the CDR3: TGTGCCAGCAGCTACGGACAGGGGTCCTACGAGCAGTACTTC. It encodes CASSYGQGSYEQYF. The full variable domain, its missing parts supplied by reference TRBV13 and TRBJ2-7, is AAGVIQSPRHLIKEKRETATLKCYPIPRHDTVYWYQQGPGQDPQFLISFYEKMQSDKGSIPDRFSAQQFSDYHSELNMSSLELGDSALYFCASSYGQGSYEQYFGPGTRLTVT.

The rearrangement joins TRBV6-6 to TRBJ1-1; TRBD1 matches at 9 bases. Germline-derived CDR1 and CDR2 are MNHNY and SVGAGI (reference sequence). V was clipped by 5 bases and J by 2 bases; unmatched bases: 3. The CDR3 loop spans 14 amino acids. CDR3 sequence reads: CASSGGQGNTEAFF. CDR3 DNA sequence: TGTGCCAGCAGTGGGGGACAGGGAAACACTGAAGCTTTCTTT.

The rearrangement uses TRBV5-1 and TRBJ2-3; unclear D gene. There are 15 residues in the CDR3. Germline CDR1 SGHRS, CDR2 YFSETQ. V lost 2 bases and J lost 0, with 10 bases in between. The CDR3 loop is CASSFFGLSTDTQYF. CDR3 DNA: TGCGCCAGCAGCTTCTTCGGGCTAAGCACAGATACGCAGTATTTT.

J is TRBJ1-2 and V is TRBV9; no clear D. The CDR3 consists of 15 residues. CDR1 SGDLS and CDR2 YYNGEE come from the germline V gene. The germline V and J ends were trimmed by 0 bases and 5 bases, with 14 bases remaining between them. The CDR3 nucleotides read TGTGCCAGCAGCGTAGCTACGACCGACCCATATGGCTACACCTTC. It specifies CASSVATTDPYGYTF. Complete variable domain (other parts from reference TRBV9 and TRBJ1-2): DSGVTQTPKHLITATGQRVTLRCSPRSGDLSVYWYQQSLDQGLQFLIQYYNGEERAKGNILERFSAQQFPDLHSELNLSSLELGDSALYFCASSVATTDPYGYTFGSGTRLTVV.

The chain is built from TRBV6-5 and TRBJ1-2; no firm D call. The V end lost 1 base, the J end lost 5 bases, and 11 bases lay between the germline ends. Germline V CDR1 and CDR2: MNHEY, SVGAGI. CDR3 length equals 14 residues. The CDR3 sequence is CASSYFTAGYGYTF. The DNA of the CDR3 is TGTGCCAGCAGTTACTTTACCGCCGGTTATGGCTACACCTTC.

This chain links TRBV19 with TRBJ2-1; 11 nucleotides line up with TRBD2. After removal of 5 bases from V and 10 bases from J, the junction contained 4 bases not matched to a gene. Germline CDR1 reads LNHDA; CDR2 reads SQIVND (reference sequence). CDR3 length: 13 residues. The CDR3 DNA reads TGTGCCAGTAGTGGACTAGCGGGTGGCGAGCAGTTCTTC. Protein product: CASSGLAGGEQFF.

The V and J genes are TRBV19 and TRBJ2-6; D gene ambiguous. The CDR3 runs 14 residues. Germline lookup yields CDR1 LNHDA and CDR2 SQIVND (reference sequence). Trimming left V 5 bases short and J 4 bases short, with 9 bases between. For the CDR3, the DNA is TGTGCCAGTAGTGTCTGGACGGGGGCCAACGTCCTGACTTTC. Protein: CASSVWTGANVLTF.

CDR3 DNA: TGTGCCAGCAAAGCCTACAGGGTTCTTGAGCAGCCCCAGCATTTT. Translating gives CASKAYRVLEQPQHF. The chain couples TRBV6-1 to TRBJ1-5; tentative D call: TRBD1 (6 bases). The CDR3 extends over 15 amino acids. Deletions cut 7 bases from V and 7 bases from J, with 20 bases between. CDR1 and CDR2 (germline): MNHNS, SASEGT.

The chain links TRBV28 to TRBJ2-7; 9 bases match TRBD1. Germline CDR1 and CDR2: MDHEN and SYDVKM. The trim removed 6 bases at V and 5 bases at J, leaving 11 bases unmatched. The CDR3 consists of 15 residues. CDR3 sequence reads: CASSHTGTGLNEQYF. The CDR3 DNA is TGTGCCAGCAGCCATACCGGGACAGGGTTGAACGAGCAGTACTTC.

This clone turned up a few times. J is TRBJ1-2 and V is TRBV7-8, with D tentatively TRBD1 (6 bases). This CDR3 is built from 15 residues. Trimming removed 5 bases at V and 8 bases at J, with 21 bases between. CDR1 and CDR2 (germline): SGHVS, FQNEAQ. This CDR3 is CASSLLPGAAGGYTF. CDR3 DNA sequence: TGTGCCAGCAGCCTACTACCGGGGGCCGCGGGGGGCTACACCTTC.

This rearrangement joins TRBV10-2 to TRBJ2-5; TRBD2 matches 7 bases. V lost 6 bases to trimming and J lost 1 base; unmatched junction nucleotides: 5. Germline values: CDR1 WSHSY, CDR2 SAAADI. This CDR3 spans 14 amino acids. The CDR3 spells CASRIGTTQETQYF. In nucleotides, the CDR3 is TGCGCCAGCAGAATAGGGACTACCCAAGAGACCCAGTACTTC.

J is TRBJ1-2 and V is TRBV19; 7 nucleotides align to TRBD1. V shed 9 bases, J shed 0 bases, and the junction held 13 bases outside the gene matches. The germline gives CDR1 LNHDA, CDR2 SQIVND (reference sequence). CDR3 length: 16 residues. CDR3 region: CASEGPGQIPNYGYTF. CDR3 in DNA: TGTGCCAGCGAAGGCCCGGGACAGATTCCTAACTATGGCTACACCTTC.

The chain combines TRBV4-1 with TRBJ1-2; D is perhaps TRBD1 (5 bases). This CDR3 is built from 15 residues. Trimming removed 1 base at V and 3 bases at J, with 12 bases between. Germline-derived CDR1 and CDR2 are MGHRA and YSYEKL. Here the CDR3 DNA reads TGCGCCAGCAGCCAAGCCCCCCGGGGGGACTATGGCTACACCTTC. Protein sequence: CASSQAPRGDYGYTF.

V gene TRBV5-8 combines with J gene TRBJ2-2; D is perhaps TRBD1 or TRBD2 (5 bases each). The CDR3 loop spans 15 amino acids. Germline V CDR1 and CDR2: SGHTS, YDEGEE. Trimming removed 4 bases at V and 7 bases at J, with 17 bases between. The CDR3 region has the DNA TGTGCCAGCAGCACTCTGGGGGATGCAGGCGGGGAGCTGTTTTTT. Its protein product is CASSTLGDAGGELFF.

This clone appeared a single time. V usage is TRBV2 and J usage is TRBJ1-5, with TRBD1 matching over 8 bases. The CDR3 is 15 residues long. The germline CDR1 and CDR2 sequences are SNHLY and FYNNEI. V was clipped by 6 bases and J by 2 bases; unmatched bases: 6. The CDR3 nucleotides read TGTGCCAGCAGAGCAGGGGGCATGGGCAATCAGCCCCAGCATTTT. Residues: CASRAGGMGNQPQHF. The entire variable domain, with the rest obtained from reference TRBV2 and TRBJ1-5, is as follows: EPEVTQTPSHQVTQMGQEVILRCVPISNHLYFYWYRQILGQKVEFLVSFYNNEISEKSEIFDDQFSVERPDGSNFTLKIRSTKLEDSAMYFCASRAGGMGNQPQHFGDGTRLSIL.

V usage is TRBV7-9 and J usage is TRBJ2-5, with D perhaps TRBD1 (5 bases). Trimming cost V 5 bases and J 2 bases, with 12 bases left between them. The CDR3 covers 14 residues. The germline V gene encodes CDR1 SEHNR and CDR2 FQNEAQ (reference sequence). The CDR3 is CASSPLRVQETQYF. The CDR3 nucleotides are TGTGCCAGCAGCCCGCTCAGGGTACAAGAGACCCAGTACTTC.

This clone was counted a single time. The rearrangement uses TRBV5-4 and TRBJ1-2; 8 bases are shared with TRBD1. The CDR3 length is 15 residues. Germline loops: CDR1 SGHNT, CDR2 YYREEE (reference sequence). J lost 4 bases, V lost 0 bases, and 5 bases had no gene match. The chain's CDR3 is CASSLGAGGAYGYTF. The CDR3 nucleotides are TGTGCCAGCAGCTTGGGGGCAGGGGGCGCCTATGGCTACACCTTC.

This chain joins TRBV4-1 and TRBJ2-6; D remains ambiguous. Trimming left V 1 base short and J 0 bases short, with 7 bases between. CDR3 length: 16 amino acids. Looked up from germline, CDR1 is MGHRA and CDR2 is YSYEKL. The CDR3 sequence is CASSQVADSGANVLTF. The CDR3 coding sequence is TGCGCCAGCAGCCAAGTTGCAGACTCTGGGGCCAACGTCCTGACTTTC.

This clone was counted only a few times. The genes are TRBV6-5 and TRBJ2-1, with D possibly TRBD2 on 6 matching bases. The CDR3 runs to 13 residues. Trimming removed 5 bases at V and 13 bases at J, with 18 bases between. The germline V gene has CDR1 MNHEY and CDR2 SVGAGI. The CDR3: CASSEAEVGGQFF. CDR3 nucleotide sequence: TGTGCCAGCAGTGAAGCGGAAGTGGGGGGACAGTTCTTC.

The chain combines TRBV6-5 with TRBJ1-1; D is perhaps TRBD1 (6 bases). From germline, CDR1 is MNHEY and CDR2 SVGAGI. The V and J ends lost 5 bases and 4 bases respectively, with 14 bases between them. The CDR3 contains 14 residues. CDR3 coding DNA: TGTGCCAGCAGTCTCACCAGGGGACGCACTGAAGCTTTCTTT. Translating it yields CASSLTRGRTEAFF.